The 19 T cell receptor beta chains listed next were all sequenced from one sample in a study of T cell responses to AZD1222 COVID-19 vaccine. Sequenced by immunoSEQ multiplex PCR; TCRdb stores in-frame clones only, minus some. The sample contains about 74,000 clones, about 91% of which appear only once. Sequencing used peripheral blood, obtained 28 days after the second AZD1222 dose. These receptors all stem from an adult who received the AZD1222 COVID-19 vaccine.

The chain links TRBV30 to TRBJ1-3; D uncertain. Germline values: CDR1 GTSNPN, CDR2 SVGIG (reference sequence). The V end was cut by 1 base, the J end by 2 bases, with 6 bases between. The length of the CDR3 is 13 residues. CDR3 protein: CAWSARTGNTIYF. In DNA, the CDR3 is TGTGCCTGGAGTGCAAGGACTGGAAACACCATATATTTT. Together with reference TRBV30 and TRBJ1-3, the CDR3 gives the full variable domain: SQTIHQWPATLVQPVGSPLSLECTVEGTSNPNLYWYRQAAGRGLQLLFYSVGIGQISSEVPQNLSASRPQDRQFILSSKKLLLSDSGFYLCAWSARTGNTIYFGEGSWLTVV.

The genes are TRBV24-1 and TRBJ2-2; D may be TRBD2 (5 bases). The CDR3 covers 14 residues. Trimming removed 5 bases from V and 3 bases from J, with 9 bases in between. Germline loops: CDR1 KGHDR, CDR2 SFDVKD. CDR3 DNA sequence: TGTGCCACCAGTGTAACTAGAGACACCGGGGAGCTGTTTTTT. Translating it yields CATSVTRDTGELFF.

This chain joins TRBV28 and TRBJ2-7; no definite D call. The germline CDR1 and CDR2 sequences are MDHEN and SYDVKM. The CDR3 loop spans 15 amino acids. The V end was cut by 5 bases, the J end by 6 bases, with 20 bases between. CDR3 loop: CASSQKHGFAAEQYF. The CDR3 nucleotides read TGTGCCAGCAGTCAAAAGCACGGGTTCGCCGCCGAGCAGTACTTC. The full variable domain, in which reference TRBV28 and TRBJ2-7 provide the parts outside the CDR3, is DVKVTQSSRYLVKRTGEKVFLECVQDMDHENMFWYRQDPGLGLRLIYFSYDVKMKEKGDIPEGYSVSREKKERFSLILESASTNQTSMYLCASSQKHGFAAEQYFGPGTRLTVT.

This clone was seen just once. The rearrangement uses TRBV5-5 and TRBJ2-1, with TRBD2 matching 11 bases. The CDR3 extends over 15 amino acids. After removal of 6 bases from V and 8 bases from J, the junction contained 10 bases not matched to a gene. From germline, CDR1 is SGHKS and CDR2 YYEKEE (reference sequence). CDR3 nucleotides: TGTGCCAGCACTGGACCCGGGACTAGCGGCGATGAGCAGTTCTTC. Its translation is CASTGPGTSGDEQFF.

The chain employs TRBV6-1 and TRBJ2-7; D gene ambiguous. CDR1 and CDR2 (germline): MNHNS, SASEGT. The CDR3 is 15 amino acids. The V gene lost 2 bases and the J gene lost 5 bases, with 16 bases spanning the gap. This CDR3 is CASSEQSRPKNEQYF. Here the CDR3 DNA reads TGTGCCAGCAGTGAACAATCCAGGCCGAAGAACGAGCAGTACTTC.

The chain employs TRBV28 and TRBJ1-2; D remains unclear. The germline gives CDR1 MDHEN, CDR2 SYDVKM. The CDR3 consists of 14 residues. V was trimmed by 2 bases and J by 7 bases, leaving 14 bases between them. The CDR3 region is CASSLGPTVGGYTF. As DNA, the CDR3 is TGTGCCAGCAGTTTAGGGCCGACCGTCGGTGGCTACACCTTC.

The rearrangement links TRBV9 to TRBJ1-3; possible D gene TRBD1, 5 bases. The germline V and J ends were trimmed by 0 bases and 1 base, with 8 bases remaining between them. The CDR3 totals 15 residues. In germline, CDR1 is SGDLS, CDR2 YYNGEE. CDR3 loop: CASSVAAGSGNTIYF. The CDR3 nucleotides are TGTGCCAGCAGCGTAGCGGCAGGGTCTGGAAACACCATATATTTT.

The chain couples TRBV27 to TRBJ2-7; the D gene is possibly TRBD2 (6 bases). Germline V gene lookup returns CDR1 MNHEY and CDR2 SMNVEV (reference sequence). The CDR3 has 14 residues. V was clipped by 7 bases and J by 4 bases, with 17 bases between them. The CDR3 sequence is CASIAGTHHYEQYF. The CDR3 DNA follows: TGTGCCAGCATTGCCGGGACTCATCATTACGAGCAGTACTTC.

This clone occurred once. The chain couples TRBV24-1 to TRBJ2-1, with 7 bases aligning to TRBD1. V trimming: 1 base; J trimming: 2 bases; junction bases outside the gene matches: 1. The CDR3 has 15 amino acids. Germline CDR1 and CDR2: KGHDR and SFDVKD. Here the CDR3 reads CATSDLQGTYNEQFF. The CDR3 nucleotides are TGTGCCACCAGTGATTTACAGGGGACCTACAATGAGCAGTTCTTC.

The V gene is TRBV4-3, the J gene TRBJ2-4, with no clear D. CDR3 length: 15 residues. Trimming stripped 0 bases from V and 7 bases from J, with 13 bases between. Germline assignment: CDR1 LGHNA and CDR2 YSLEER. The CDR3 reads CASSQDLTFGNIQYF. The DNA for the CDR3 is TGCGCCAGCAGCCAAGATTTGACTTTCGGGAACATTCAGTACTTC.

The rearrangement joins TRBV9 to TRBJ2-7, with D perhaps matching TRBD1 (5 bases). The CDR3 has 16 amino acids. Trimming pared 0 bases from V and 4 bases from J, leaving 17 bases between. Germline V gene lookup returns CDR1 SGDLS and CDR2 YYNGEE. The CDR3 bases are TGTGCCAGCAGCGTAGCCCCCAGCGTAGGGGCTTACGAGCAGTACTTC. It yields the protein CASSVAPSVGAYEQYF.

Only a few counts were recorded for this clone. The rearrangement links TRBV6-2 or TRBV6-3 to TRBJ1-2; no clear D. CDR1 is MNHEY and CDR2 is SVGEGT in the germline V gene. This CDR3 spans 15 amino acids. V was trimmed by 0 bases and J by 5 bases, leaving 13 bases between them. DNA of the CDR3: TGTGCCAGCAGTTACTCGATGGCAGAGAGGTATGGCTACACCTTC. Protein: CASSYSMAERYGYTF.

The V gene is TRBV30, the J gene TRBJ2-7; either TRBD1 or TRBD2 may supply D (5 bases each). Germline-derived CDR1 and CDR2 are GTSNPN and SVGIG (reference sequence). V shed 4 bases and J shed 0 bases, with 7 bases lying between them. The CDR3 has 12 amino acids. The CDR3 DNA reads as TGTGCCTGGACAGGGAGCTCCTACGAGCAGTACTTC. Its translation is CAWTGSSYEQYF.

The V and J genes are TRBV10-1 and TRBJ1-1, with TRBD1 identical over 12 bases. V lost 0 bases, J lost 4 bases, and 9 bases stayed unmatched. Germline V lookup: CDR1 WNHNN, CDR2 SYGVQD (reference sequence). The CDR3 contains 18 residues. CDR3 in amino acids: CASSESGTGGSTGTEAFF. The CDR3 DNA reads TGCGCCAGCAGTGAGTCCGGGACAGGGGGCTCCACCGGCACTGAAGCTTTCTTT.

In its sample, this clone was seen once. DNA of the CDR3: TGTGCCAGCAGTTTGGGCCCTGGCTACACCTTC. Protein sequence: CASSLGPGYTF. The V gene is TRBV28, the J gene TRBJ1-2, with D uncertain. Trimming took 3 bases from V and 7 from J, leaving 6 bases between them. This CDR3 is 11 amino acids long. Germline V gene lookup returns CDR1 MDHEN and CDR2 SYDVKM.

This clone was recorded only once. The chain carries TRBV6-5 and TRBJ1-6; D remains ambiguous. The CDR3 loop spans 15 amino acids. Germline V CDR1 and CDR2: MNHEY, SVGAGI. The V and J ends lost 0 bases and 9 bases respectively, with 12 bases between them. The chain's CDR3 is CASSYSIDIGSPLHF. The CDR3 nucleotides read TGTGCCAGCAGTTACTCGATTGACATTGGTTCACCCCTCCACTTT.

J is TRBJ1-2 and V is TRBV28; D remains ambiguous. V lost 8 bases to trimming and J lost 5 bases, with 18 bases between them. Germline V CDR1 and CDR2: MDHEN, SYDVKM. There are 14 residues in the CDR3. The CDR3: CASGQEESSYGYTF. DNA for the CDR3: TGTGCCAGCGGGCAGGAGGAGAGTTCGTATGGCTACACCTTC.

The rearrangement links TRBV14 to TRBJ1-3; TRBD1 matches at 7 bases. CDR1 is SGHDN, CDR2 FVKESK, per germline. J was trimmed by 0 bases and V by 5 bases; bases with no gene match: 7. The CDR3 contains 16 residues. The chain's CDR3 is CASSFRTGVSGNTIYF. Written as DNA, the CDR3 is TGTGCCAGCAGCTTCCGGACAGGTGTCTCTGGAAACACCATATATTTT.

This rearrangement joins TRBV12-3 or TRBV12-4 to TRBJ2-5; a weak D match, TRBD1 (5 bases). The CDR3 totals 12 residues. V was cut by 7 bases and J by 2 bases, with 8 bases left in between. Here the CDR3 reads CASNPGQETQYF. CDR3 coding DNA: TGTGCCAGCAATCCAGGGCAAGAGACCCAGTACTTC.